Listed here is a single T cell receptor (beta chain). This specimen comes from a study of human CD8 memory T cell subsets. A CCR7+ PD-1- TIGIT- phenotype characterized the stem-like memory CD8+ T cells (TSTEM). The authors obtained RNA from duplicate vials, each holding more than 120,000 sorted CD8+ T cells, for every subset. UMI-labeled 5' RACE generated the TCR beta libraries. Authors' data handling: Between about 2,800 and 20,000 functional CDR3 beta clonotypes were found per TCR beta library. TCRdb derives one entry per CDR3 protein from the 5' RACE reads, leaving out DNA. The V and J calls and clone size come from TCRdb's table, not from the authors' own analysis. The data include 19,000 or so distinct CDR3 sequences; the top ten clones carry approximately 6.1%. Looked up from germline, CDR1 is ENHRY and CDR2 is SYGVKD. The CDR3 covers 12 residues.

The clonotype was recovered from a human donor in good health. Source material: CD8+ stem-like memory T cells (TSCM and TCM) sorted from PBMCs. Indicated subset: stem-like memory CD8 T cells (TSTEM), CCR7+ PD-1- TIGIT-. The chain couples TRBV10-3 to TRBJ2-5. CDR3 sequence: CAISEPGFGQYF.